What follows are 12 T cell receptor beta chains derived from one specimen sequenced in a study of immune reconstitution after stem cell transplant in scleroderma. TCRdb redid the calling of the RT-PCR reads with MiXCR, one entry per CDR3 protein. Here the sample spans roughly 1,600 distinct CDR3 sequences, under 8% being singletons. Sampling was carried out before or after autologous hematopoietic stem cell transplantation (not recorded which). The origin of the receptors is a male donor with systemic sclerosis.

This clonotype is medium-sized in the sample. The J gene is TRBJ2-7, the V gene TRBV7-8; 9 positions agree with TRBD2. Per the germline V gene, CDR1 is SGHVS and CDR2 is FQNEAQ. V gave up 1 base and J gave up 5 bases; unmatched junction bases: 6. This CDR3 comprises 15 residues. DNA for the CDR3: TGTGCCAGCAGCTTAGGAAGCGGGAGGACAGACGAGCAGTACTTC. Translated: CASSLGSGRTDEQYF.

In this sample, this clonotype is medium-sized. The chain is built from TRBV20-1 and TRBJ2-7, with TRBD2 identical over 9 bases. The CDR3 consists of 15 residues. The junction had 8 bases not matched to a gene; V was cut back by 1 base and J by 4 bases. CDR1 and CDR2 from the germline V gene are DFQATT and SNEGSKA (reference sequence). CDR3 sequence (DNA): TGCAGTGCTAGAGCGGCGGGGGGGCCGAGTTACGAGCAGTACTTC. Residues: CSARAAGGPSYEQYF.

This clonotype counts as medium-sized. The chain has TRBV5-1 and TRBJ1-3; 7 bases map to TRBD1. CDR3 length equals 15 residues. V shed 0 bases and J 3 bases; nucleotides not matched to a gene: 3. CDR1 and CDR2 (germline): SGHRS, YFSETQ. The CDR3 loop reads CASSLGTGVGNTIYF. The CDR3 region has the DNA TGCGCCAGCAGCTTGGGGACAGGAGTTGGAAACACCATATATTTT.

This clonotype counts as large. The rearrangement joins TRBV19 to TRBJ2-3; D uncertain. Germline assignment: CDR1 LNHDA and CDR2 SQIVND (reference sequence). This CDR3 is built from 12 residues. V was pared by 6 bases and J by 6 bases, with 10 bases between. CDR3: CASRSGADTQYF. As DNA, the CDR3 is TGTGCCAGTAGATCCGGTGCGGATACGCAGTATTTT.

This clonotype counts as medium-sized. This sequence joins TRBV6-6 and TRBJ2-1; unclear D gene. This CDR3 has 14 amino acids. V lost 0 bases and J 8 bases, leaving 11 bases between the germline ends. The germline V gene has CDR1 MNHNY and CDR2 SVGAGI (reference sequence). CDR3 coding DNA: TGTGCCAGCAGTTACTCGAGTCCCTCGGATGAGCAGTTCTTC. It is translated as CASSYSSPSDEQFF.

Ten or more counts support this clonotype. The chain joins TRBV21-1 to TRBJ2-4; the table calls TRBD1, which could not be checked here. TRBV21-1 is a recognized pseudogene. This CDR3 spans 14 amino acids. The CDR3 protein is CASSLRDRGDIQYF. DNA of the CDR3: TGTGCCAGCAGCCTCCGGGACAGGGGAGACATTCAGTACTTC.

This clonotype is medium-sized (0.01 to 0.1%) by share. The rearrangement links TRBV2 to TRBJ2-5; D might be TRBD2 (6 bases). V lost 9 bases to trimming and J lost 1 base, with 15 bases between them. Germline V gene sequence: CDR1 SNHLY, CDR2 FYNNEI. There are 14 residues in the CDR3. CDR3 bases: TGTGCCAGGGGTAGCGGTGATATCCAAGAGACCCAGTACTTC. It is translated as CARGSGDIQETQYF.

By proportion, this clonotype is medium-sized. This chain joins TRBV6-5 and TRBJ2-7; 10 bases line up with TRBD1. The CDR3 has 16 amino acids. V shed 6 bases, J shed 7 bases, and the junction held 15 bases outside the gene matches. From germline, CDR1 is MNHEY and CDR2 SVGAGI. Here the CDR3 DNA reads TGTGCCAGCAGAGAACTCCGGGACAGGGGACTCGTGGAGCAGTACTTC. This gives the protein CASRELRDRGLVEQYF.

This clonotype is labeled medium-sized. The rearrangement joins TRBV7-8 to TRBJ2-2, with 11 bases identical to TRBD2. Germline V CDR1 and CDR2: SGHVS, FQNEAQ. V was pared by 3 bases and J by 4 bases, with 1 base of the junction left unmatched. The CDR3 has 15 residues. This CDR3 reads CASSFTSGGTGELFF. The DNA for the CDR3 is TGTGCCAGCAGCTTCACTAGCGGGGGCACCGGGGAGCTGTTTTTT.

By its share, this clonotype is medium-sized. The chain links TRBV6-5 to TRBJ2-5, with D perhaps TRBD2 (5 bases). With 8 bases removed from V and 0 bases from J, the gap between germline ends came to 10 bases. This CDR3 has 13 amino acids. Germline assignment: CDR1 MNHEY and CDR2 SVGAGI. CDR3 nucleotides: TGTGCCAGCCGCGAGGGCAACCAAGAGACCCAGTACTTC. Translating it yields CASREGNQETQYF.

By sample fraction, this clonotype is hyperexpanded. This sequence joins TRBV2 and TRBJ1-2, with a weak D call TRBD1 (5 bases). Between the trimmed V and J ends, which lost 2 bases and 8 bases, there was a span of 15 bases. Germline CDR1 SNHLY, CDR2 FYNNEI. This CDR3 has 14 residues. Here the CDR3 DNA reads TGTGCCAGCAGTGAATCGGAGGGGTTAGGAGGCTACACCTTC. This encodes CASSESEGLGGYTF.

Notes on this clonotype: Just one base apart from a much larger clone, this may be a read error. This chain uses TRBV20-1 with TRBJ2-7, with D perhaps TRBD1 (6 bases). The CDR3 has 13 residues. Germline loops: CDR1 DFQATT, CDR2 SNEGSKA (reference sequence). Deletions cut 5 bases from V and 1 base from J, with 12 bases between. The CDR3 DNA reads TGCAGTGCTGCAGGGGCGGTATCCTACGAGCAGTACTTC. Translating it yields CSAAGAVSYEQYF.